The 21 T cell receptor beta chains below were found in one sample sequenced in a study of T cells in Graves' hyperthyroidism and ophthalmopathy. There were TCR beta CDR3 regions amplified from RNA transcripts. HTBI primers were used for first-round RT-PCR of the TCR CDR3. TCRdb independently ran MiXCR on the multiplex PCR reads; one entry per CDR3 protein. The sample consists of some 400,000 distinct CDR3 sequences, about 19% of them appearing once. Material for sequencing was blood. These receptors were taken from a woman aged 18-35 years with Graves' hyperthyroidism.

This clonotype was seen ten or more times. In DNA, the CDR3 is TGTGCCAGCAGCTTAAATGTAGGGGTGCCTGAAGCTTTCTTT. This sequence encodes CASSLNVGVPEAFF. The rearrangement joins TRBV7-3 to TRBJ1-1, with a possible D match to TRBD1 (5 bases). Germline CDR1 is SGHTA and CDR2 is FQGTGA. The V end was cut by 1 base, the J end by 6 bases, with 12 bases between. The CDR3 is 14 residues long.

This clonotype came up many times. The chain recombines TRBV6-5 with TRBJ2-5; 12 bases fit TRBD2. The CDR3 runs to 18 residues. The germline gives CDR1 MNHEY, CDR2 SVGAGI. V dropped 8 bases and J dropped 2; count of bases not matched to a gene: 15. The CDR3 DNA sequence: TGTGCCAGCCGCTCTAGCGGGGGGGGCCCCTTGCCACAAGAGACCCAGTACTTC. It encodes CASRSSGGGPLPQETQYF.

This clonotype was recorded many times. The chain is built from TRBV4-2 and TRBJ2-5; D call uncertain. The CDR3 loop spans 14 amino acids. Trimming removed 4 bases at V and 5 bases at J, with 14 bases between. Per the germline V gene, CDR1 is LGHNA and CDR2 is YNFKEQ. In DNA, the CDR3 is TGTGCCAGCAGCCTAAAAGAGGATGTGGAGACCCAGTACTTC. Amino acid sequence: CASSLKEDVETQYF.

This clonotype showed up many times. V usage is TRBV27 and J usage is TRBJ1-2; 8 nucleotides agree with TRBD1. CDR1 and CDR2 from the germline V gene are MNHEY and SMNVEV (reference sequence). J was trimmed by 7 bases and V by 0 bases; bases with no gene match: 4. The CDR3 has 14 amino acids. The CDR3 region has the DNA TGTGCCAGCAGTTTATCGAAGACAGGGGTTGGCTACACCTTC. Translated: CASSLSKTGVGYTF.

This clonotype was seen at least ten times. The CDR3 reads CASSLRGSYTF. The CDR3 nucleotides read TGTGCCAGCAGTTTAAGGGGCAGCTACACCTTC. This chain joins TRBV12-3 or TRBV12-4 and TRBJ1-2; perhaps TRBD1 as D (5 bases). The CDR3 is made up of 11 amino acids. V lost 2 bases to trimming and J lost 9 bases, with 7 bases between them.

At least ten counts were recorded for this clonotype. The rearrangement joins TRBV27 to TRBJ2-7; D possibly uses TRBD1 or TRBD2 (7 bases each). Germline-derived CDR1 and CDR2 are MNHEY and SMNVEV (reference sequence). This CDR3 region has 15 residues. V was trimmed by 2 bases and J by 4 bases, leaving 15 bases between them. The CDR3 DNA is TGTGCCAGCAGTTTACGTCCAGGGGGGGAATACGAGCAGTACTTC. It translates to CASSLRPGGEYEQYF.

This clonotype has at least ten counts. V usage is TRBV20-1 and J usage is TRBJ2-5; TRBD2 aligns across 8 bases. The CDR3 consists of 16 residues. Germline CDR1 DFQATT, CDR2 SNEGSKA (reference sequence). Germline trimming cut 0 bases from V and 7 bases from J; bases unmatched to any gene: 13. Here the CDR3 DNA reads TGCAGTGCTAGAGACCCCGGGGGGGCAGTGGAAGTGACCCAGTACTTC. It translates to CSARDPGGAVEVTQYF.

The V and J genes are TRBV5-6 and TRBJ2-5, with 8 bases fitting TRBD2. Per the germline V gene, CDR1 is SGHDT and CDR2 is YYEEEE. With 3 bases clipped from V and 2 bases from J, the junction kept 21 bases outside the gene matches. The CDR3 totals 20 residues. CDR3 amino acids: CASSSTVDKSGGPIQETQYF. The DNA for the CDR3 is TGTGCCAGCAGCTCCACCGTGGATAAGAGCGGGGGCCCGATACAAGAGACCCAGTACTTC.

This clonotype appeared many times. The chain links TRBV7-9 to TRBJ2-7; D may be TRBD1 (5 bases). This CDR3 is built from 14 residues. Trimming shortened V by 5 bases and J by 2 bases, and 13 bases separated the two germline ends. Per germline, CDR1 SEHNR and CDR2 FQNEAQ (reference sequence). CDR3 DNA: TGTGCCAGCAGCCCCGTCAGGGTGCCCTACGAGCAGTACTTC. It yields the protein CASSPVRVPYEQYF. The full variable domain, with the rest looked up from reference TRBV7-9 and TRBJ2-7, is DTGVSQNPRHKITKRGQNVTFRCDPISEHNRLYWYRQTLGQGPEFLTYFQNEAQLEKSRLLSDRFSAERPKGSFSTLEIQRTEQGDSAMYLCASSPVRVPYEQYFGPGTRLTVT.

The chain is built from TRBV6-5 and TRBJ1-1; D call uncertain. With 1 base removed from V and 0 bases from J, the gap between germline ends came to 9 bases. This CDR3 region has 15 residues. CDR1 is MNHEY and CDR2 is SVGAGI in the germline V gene. The CDR3 DNA follows: TGTGCCAGCAGTTACTTTGGGGTCATGAACACTGAAGCTTTCTTT. Translation gives CASSYFGVMNTEAFF.

The rearrangement joins TRBV30 to TRBJ2-2; the D is unclear. V lost 3 bases to trimming and J lost 6 bases, with 11 bases between them. Germline CDR1 is GTSNPN and CDR2 is SVGIG (reference sequence). This CDR3 is 13 amino acids long. The CDR3 region has the DNA TGTGCCTGGAGCATGAATAGGCCCGGGGAGCTGTTTTTT. Translating gives CAWSMNRPGELFF.

This clonotype has a count of ten or more. The rearrangement links TRBV11-2 to TRBJ2-7, with a tentative D call TRBD1 (6 bases). V was pared by 5 bases and J by 6 bases, with 11 bases between. CDR3 length equals 12 residues. Germline CDR1 SGHAT, CDR2 FQNNGV. CDR3 protein: CASSMTGFEQYF. The CDR3 DNA reads TGTGCCAGCAGCATGACAGGTTTCGAGCAGTACTTC.

This clonotype was found many times. V is TRBV2 and J is TRBJ2-7; TRBD1 agrees at 8 bases. The CDR3 runs to 12 residues. Trimming cost V 10 bases and J 4 bases; bases outside gene matches: 6. CDR1 SNHLY and CDR2 FYNNEI come from the germline V gene. The CDR3 here is CANTDREYEQYF. The CDR3 DNA sequence: TGTGCCAACACGGACAGGGAGTACGAGCAGTACTTC.

This clonotype was recorded many times. The rearrangement joins TRBV4-1 to TRBJ1-1; the D gene is possibly TRBD1 (6 bases). Germline V gene lookup returns CDR1 MGHRA and CDR2 YSYEKL. Deletions cut 0 bases from V and 4 bases from J, with 9 bases between. The CDR3 consists of 14 residues. The chain's CDR3 is CASSQEGGRTEAFF. The CDR3 nucleotides read TGCGCCAGCAGCCAAGAAGGGGGTCGCACTGAAGCTTTCTTT.

Comments on this clonotype: This sequence may be a read error, since a much larger clone differs from it by one base. V is TRBV6-5 and J is TRBJ1-1; a weak D match, TRBD1 (5 bases). Germline V lookup: CDR1 MNHEY, CDR2 SVGAGI. CDR3 length: 13 residues. Written as DNA, the CDR3 is TGTGCCAGCAGTTATGGAGGGACCGCTGAAGCTTGCTTT. It codes for CASSYGGTAEACF.

Many counts were recorded for this clonotype. The chain recombines TRBV10-3 with TRBJ2-7; D is unresolved. V lost 5 bases and J 4 bases, leaving 12 bases between the germline ends. CDR1 is ENHRY and CDR2 is SYGVKD in the germline V gene. The CDR3 spans 13 residues. In DNA form, the CDR3 reads TGTGCCATCAGTTACCGGGCTCCTTACGAGCAGTACTTC. Translated, it gives CAISYRAPYEQYF.

This clonotype was detected many times. The chain uses TRBV28 and TRBJ1-3; D is unresolved. The V gene's germline CDR1 is MDHEN and CDR2 SYDVKM. The germline V and J ends were trimmed by 3 bases and 8 bases, with 17 bases remaining between them. The CDR3 consists of 15 residues. CDR3 protein: CASSFEGAPGDTIYF. CDR3 nucleotide sequence: TGTGCCAGCAGTTTTGAGGGAGCTCCCGGGGACACCATATATTTT.

The rearrangement uses TRBV18 and TRBJ2-5; D is unresolved. The CDR3 extends over 14 amino acids. Trimming removed 0 bases at V and 5 bases at J, with 10 bases between. From germline, CDR1 is KGHSH and CDR2 LQKENI. The DNA for the CDR3 is TGTGCCAGCTCACCACCGTCCAGGTCGGAGACCCAGTACTTC. Protein: CASSPPSRSETQYF.

This clonotype was counted many times. The CDR3 protein is CASSRGLSSPLHF. CDR3 nucleotides: TGTGCCAGTTCCCGGGGCCTGTCATCACCCCTCCACTTT. This chain joins TRBV28 and TRBJ1-6; D might be TRBD1 (5 bases). CDR1 and CDR2 (germline): MDHEN, SYDVKM. V was cut by 9 bases and J by 10 bases, with 16 bases left in between. The length of the CDR3 is 13 residues.

This clonotype was counted at least ten times. This chain links TRBV14 with TRBJ2-7; D is unclear. There are 15 residues in the CDR3. Germline-derived CDR1 and CDR2 are SGHDN and FVKESK. Trimming removed 4 bases from V and 2 bases from J, with 15 bases in between. CDR3 DNA: TGTGCCAGCAGCCGGATTTGGAGACGGGCCTACGAGCAGTACTTC. Translation gives CASSRIWRRAYEQYF.

This clonotype was picked up many times. The genes are TRBV20-1 and TRBJ2-5; tentative D call: TRBD1 (6 bases). CDR1 DFQATT and CDR2 SNEGSKA come from the germline V gene (reference sequence). This CDR3 has 15 amino acids. V was pared by 6 bases and J by 5 bases, with 22 bases between. CDR3 amino acids: CSAEGPTRTVETQYF. The CDR3 DNA follows: TGCAGTGCCGAAGGACCTACTAGGACAGTGGAGACCCAGTACTTC.